The entry that follows covers one T cell receptor beta chain sequence. Researchers amplified the TCR beta CDR3 regions from RNA transcripts. The HTBI primer set was used in a first-round RT-PCR of the TCR CDR3. TCRdb used MiXCR to reprocess the multiplex PCR reads, holding one entry per CDR3 protein. The table has about 660,000 distinct CDR3 sequences, nearly 45% seen once. This record belongs to a study of T cells in Graves' hyperthyroidism and ophthalmopathy. This CDR3 is built from 13 residues. The germline V gene has CDR1 DFQATT and CDR2 SNEGSKA (reference sequence). V dropped 1 base and J dropped 2 bases, with 5 bases sitting between them.

The sequencing input was peripheral blood or thyroid tissue (not recorded which). V gene TRBV20-1 combines with J gene TRBJ1-4; no clear D. This TCR was recovered from an adult man with Graves' disease, either hyperthyroidism or ophthalmopathy (not recorded which). The CDR3 nucleotides are TGCAGTGCTAGAGCCCAGACTAATGAAAAACTGTTTTTT. Amino acid sequence: CSARAQTNEKLFF.